This T cell receptor (beta chain) was observed in a study of cytomegalovirus exposure and HLA in healthy donors. General observations from the study: Clusters of TCRs from the first cohort tended to co-occur in the 120 or so validation repertoires (as a later analysis found). Reports indicated that the classifier achieved high specificity and sensitivity in diagnosing cytomegalovirus status. Among TCR beta chains, those listed as cytomegalovirus-associated numbered about 150. CMV antigen specificity of three CMV-associated chains was confirmed in vitro.

TCRdb keeps only in-frame clones here, not all; method: immunoSEQ multiplex PCR. The top ten hold about 3% of the sample, which has 230,000 or so clones, around 90% seen once. As to this clone: Its antigen is not identified.

Sequenced material: PBMCs. The sequence was collected from a woman between 18 and 30 years old in good health and CMV-seronegative.

In DNA form, the CDR3 reads TGTGCCAGTAGTGAACCGGGAGCGAGCTACGAGCAGTACTTC. Its translation: CASSEPGASYEQYF. This rearrangement joins TRBV19 to TRBJ2-7, with D perhaps TRBD2 (6 bases). Germline-derived CDR1 and CDR2 are LNHDA and SQIVND (reference sequence). V lost 5 bases and J lost 3, with 14 bases in between. This CDR3 has 14 residues. The variable domain in full, with the rest retrieved from reference TRBV19 and TRBJ2-7, is DGGITQSPKYLFRKEGQNVTLSCEQNLNHDAMYWYRQDPGQGLRLIYYSQIVNDFQKGDIAEGYSVSREKKESFPLTVTSAQKNPTAFYLCASSEPGASYEQYFGPGTRLTVT.